Below, 22 T cell receptor beta chains from the same sample are listed, as sequenced in a study of T cell changes during pregnancy in multiple sclerosis. This table comes from immunoSEQ multiplex PCR, and its TCRdb copy is limited to in-frame clones, with some not included. The sample includes about 51,000 clones, around 94% of them seen just once. The starting material was CD4+ T cells from peripheral blood mononuclear cells, obtained in the second trimester of pregnancy. All receptors come from a female donor with multiple sclerosis, enrolled in a pregnancy study.

The chain links TRBV4-3 to TRBJ1-6, with D tentatively TRBD1 (5 bases). Trimming removed 1 base at V and 9 bases at J, with 16 bases between. The CDR3 has 16 residues. CDR1 is LGHNA and CDR2 is YSLEER in the germline V gene. Here the CDR3 DNA reads TGCGCCAGCAGCCAAGGTGGGACTCGGGGAGTTTCACCCCTCCACTTT. Its protein product is CASSQGGTRGVSPLHF.

Only one count was recorded for this clone. This chain joins TRBV6-6 and TRBJ2-3, with 8 bases aligning to TRBD2. CDR1 MNHNY and CDR2 SVGAGI come from the germline V gene (reference sequence). CDR3 length: 16 amino acids. The trim removed 5 bases at V and 1 base at J, leaving 8 bases unmatched. Here the CDR3 DNA reads TGTGCCAGCAGTGCCGGGCTGCGGGGGGGCACAGATACGCAGTATTTT. It codes for CASSAGLRGGTDTQYF.

J is TRBJ2-2 and V is TRBV9; D unresolved. The length of the CDR3 is 13 residues. In germline, CDR1 is SGDLS, CDR2 YYNGEE. Trimming cost V 0 bases and J 6 bases, with 6 bases left between them. This CDR3 is CASSVDNAGELFF. Here the CDR3 DNA reads TGTGCCAGCAGCGTAGACAATGCCGGGGAGCTGTTTTTT.

The rearrangement joins TRBV19 to TRBJ2-5; 8 bases match TRBD2. The germline V gene has CDR1 LNHDA and CDR2 SQIVND (reference sequence). J was trimmed by 1 base and V by 4 bases; bases with no gene match: 8. The CDR3 is 16 residues long. In DNA form, the CDR3 reads TGTGCCAGTAGTAGGGCTCGCGGGGGGCCCCAAGAGACCCAGTACTTC. It translates to CASSRARGGPQETQYF.

The V gene is TRBV4-3, the J gene TRBJ1-3; possibly TRBD1 for D (5 bases). The V gene's germline CDR1 is LGHNA and CDR2 YSLEER. The CDR3 sequence is 17 residues long. Trimming removed 0 bases at V and 4 bases at J, with 16 bases between. CDR3 loop: CASSQDHRQRLGNTIYF. CDR3 sequence (DNA): TGCGCCAGCAGCCAAGATCACAGGCAGCGATTAGGAAACACCATATATTTT.

The chain employs TRBV7-6 and TRBJ2-1; 7 bases are shared with TRBD2. Germline V gene data show CDR1 as SGHVS and CDR2 as FNYEAQ. V was clipped by 4 bases and J by 0 bases; unmatched bases: 9. The CDR3 is made up of 17 amino acids. DNA for the CDR3: TGTGCCAGCAGCTGGAGCGGGCGGGGGAGCTCCTACAATGAGCAGTTCTTC. It codes for CASSWSGRGSSYNEQFF.

CDR3 protein: CASSQEGGYYGYTF. The CDR3 DNA reads as TGTGCCAGCAGCCAAGAAGGGGGCTACTATGGCTACACCTTC. This chain links TRBV14 with TRBJ1-2; 7 nucleotides match TRBD1. With V trimmed by 0 bases and J by 3 bases, 1 base remained unmatched. This CDR3 contains 14 residues. CDR1 SGHDN and CDR2 FVKESK come from the germline V gene.

CDR3: CASSAGFLGDTQYF. The CDR3 DNA is TGTGCCAGCAGCGCAGGATTCCTGGGAGATACGCAGTATTTT. The chain joins TRBV9 to TRBJ2-3; D gene unclear. There are 14 residues in the CDR3. V was shortened by 3 bases and J by 5 bases, with 13 bases between the two germline ends. Germline lookup yields CDR1 SGDLS and CDR2 YYNGEE. Full variable domain (rest looked up from reference TRBV9 and TRBJ2-3): DSGVTQTPKHLITATGQRVTLRCSPRSGDLSVYWYQQSLDQGLQFLIQYYNGEERAKGNILERFSAQQFPDLHSELNLSSLELGDSALYFCASSAGFLGDTQYFGPGTRLTVL.

In this sample, this clone turned up once. The rearrangement joins TRBV9 to TRBJ2-7; 11 bases are shared with TRBD2. V shed 0 bases, J shed 5 bases, and the junction held 10 bases outside the gene matches. The CDR3 extends over 17 amino acids. The germline V gene has CDR1 SGDLS and CDR2 YYNGEE. The CDR3 reads CASSVGISGGVEDEQYF. For the CDR3, the DNA is TGTGCCAGCAGCGTAGGTATTAGCGGGGGGGTGGAGGACGAGCAGTACTTC.

The table lists this clone with a count of one. This rearrangement joins TRBV4-3 to TRBJ2-3, with 10 nucleotides matching TRBD2. From germline, CDR1 is LGHNA and CDR2 YSLEER. The CDR3 loop spans 17 amino acids. J gave up 9 bases and V 0 bases, and 12 bases lay outside the gene matches. The CDR3 sequence is CASSQDASGGLVATQYF. The CDR3 DNA follows: TGCGCCAGCAGCCAAGATGCTAGCGGGGGCCTTGTGGCGACGCAGTATTTT.

This chain's CDR3 is CSVEDARGLNEKLFF. DNA of the CDR3: TGCAGCGTTGAAGACGCCCGGGGTCTCAATGAAAAACTGTTTTTT. This chain links TRBV29-1 with TRBJ1-4; no firm D call. The ends were cut back, 0 bases at V and 5 bases at J, with 13 bases in the middle. Germline V gene lookup returns CDR1 SQVTM and CDR2 ANQGSEA. The CDR3 runs 15 residues.

The V call is TRBV6-6, the J call TRBJ2-7; 9 nucleotides align to TRBD1. With V trimmed by 6 bases and J by 3 bases, 12 bases remained unmatched. This CDR3 contains 16 residues. Germline V CDR1 and CDR2: MNHNY, SVGAGI (reference sequence). CDR3: CASRGAAGQGFYEQYF. The DNA of the CDR3 is TGTGCCAGCAGGGGGGCCGCGGGACAGGGTTTCTACGAGCAGTACTTC.

The genes are TRBV30 and TRBJ2-1; D uncertain. CDR1 is GTSNPN, CDR2 SVGIG, per germline (reference sequence). Trimming pared 0 bases from V and 8 bases from J, leaving 8 bases between. The CDR3 totals 12 residues. The CDR3 region is CAWSVRLYEQFF. The CDR3 DNA follows: TGTGCCTGGAGTGTACGACTCTATGAGCAGTTCTTC.

The J gene is TRBJ2-5, the V gene TRBV11-1; tentative D call: TRBD1 (6 bases). Germline V CDR1 and CDR2: SGHAT, FQDESV (reference sequence). V dropped 6 bases and J dropped 1 base, with 12 bases sitting between them. The CDR3 sequence is 14 residues long. The CDR3 region has the DNA TGTGCCAGCAGTACAGGGCTCCTCCAAGAGACCCAGTACTTC. It encodes CASSTGLLQETQYF.

This rearrangement joins TRBV6-1 to TRBJ2-5, with 8 bases that match TRBD2. CDR1 and CDR2 (germline): MNHNS, SASEGT. The V segment lost 1 base and the J segment 5 bases; nucleotides outside the gene matches: 3. This CDR3 has 14 amino acids. The CDR3 loop is CASSEGRGGETQYF. The CDR3 DNA sequence: TGTGCCAGCAGTGAAGGTCGGGGGGGGGAGACCCAGTACTTC.

V and J are TRBV5-1 and TRBJ2-7; TRBD2 might be the D (6 bases). Germline loops: CDR1 SGHRS, CDR2 YFSETQ. The CDR3 runs to 15 residues. The V and J ends lost 4 bases and 0 bases respectively, with 14 bases between them. The CDR3 loop is CASSRQPGLSYEQYF. CDR3 nucleotides: TGCGCCAGCAGCCGTCAACCGGGACTCTCCTACGAGCAGTACTTC.

This chain connects TRBV6-5 to TRBJ1-2, with D perhaps matching TRBD1 (6 bases). V shed 4 bases and J shed 8 bases, with 17 bases lying between them. This CDR3 region has 14 residues. Germline assignment: CDR1 MNHEY and CDR2 SVGAGI. DNA of the CDR3: TGTGCCAGCAGTTCAGTCGGACAGCAAGGAGGCTACACCTTC. Translated: CASSSVGQQGGYTF.

This clone has just one count. The chain links TRBV7-7 to TRBJ2-5; a weak D match, TRBD1 (6 bases). CDR1 and CDR2 from the germline V gene are SSHAT and FNYEAQ (reference sequence). The ends were cut back, 5 bases at V and 0 bases at J, with 13 bases in the middle. This CDR3 is 15 amino acids long. CDR3 region: CASSRGQSNQETQYF. CDR3 coding DNA: TGTGCCAGCAGCCGCGGACAGTCTAACCAAGAGACCCAGTACTTC.

The chain has TRBV9 and TRBJ1-1; TRBD1 agrees at 10 bases. Germline V CDR1 and CDR2: SGDLS, YYNGEE. The CDR3 is 15 amino acids. Trimming removed 3 bases from V and 4 bases from J; junction bases left unmatched: 6. The CDR3 DNA follows: TGTGCCAGCAGCGCCGGGGACAGGGGAGGCACTGAAGCTTTCTTT. Protein: CASSAGDRGGTEAFF.

V and J are TRBV5-5 and TRBJ2-1; a weak D match, TRBD1 (5 bases). This CDR3 is built from 13 residues. The germline V and J ends were trimmed by 0 bases and 4 bases, with 5 bases remaining between them. CDR1 and CDR2 (germline): SGHKS, YYEKEE (reference sequence). In DNA form, the CDR3 reads TGTGCCAGCAGCTTGGGACAGTACAATGAGCAGTTCTTC. It encodes CASSLGQYNEQFF.

V and J are TRBV25-1 and TRBJ2-3; no firm D call. CDR3 length: 15 residues. V was cut by 7 bases and J by 2 bases, with 16 bases left in between. Germline V lookup: CDR1 MGHDK, CDR2 SYGVNS. The CDR3 is CASTKTHPNTDTQYF. The CDR3 region has the DNA TGTGCCAGCACTAAAACCCACCCCAACACAGATACGCAGTATTTT.

By share of the sample, this clone is medium-sized. The J gene is TRBJ1-4, the V gene TRBV4-2; no definite D call. The CDR3 extends over 16 amino acids. The V end was cut by 4 bases, the J end by 0 bases, with 12 bases between. The germline V gene encodes CDR1 LGHNA and CDR2 YNFKEQ. DNA of the CDR3: TGTGCCAGCAGCCCGACCTCAGGTGCAACTAATGAAAAACTGTTTTTT. Amino acid sequence: CASSPTSGATNEKLFF.